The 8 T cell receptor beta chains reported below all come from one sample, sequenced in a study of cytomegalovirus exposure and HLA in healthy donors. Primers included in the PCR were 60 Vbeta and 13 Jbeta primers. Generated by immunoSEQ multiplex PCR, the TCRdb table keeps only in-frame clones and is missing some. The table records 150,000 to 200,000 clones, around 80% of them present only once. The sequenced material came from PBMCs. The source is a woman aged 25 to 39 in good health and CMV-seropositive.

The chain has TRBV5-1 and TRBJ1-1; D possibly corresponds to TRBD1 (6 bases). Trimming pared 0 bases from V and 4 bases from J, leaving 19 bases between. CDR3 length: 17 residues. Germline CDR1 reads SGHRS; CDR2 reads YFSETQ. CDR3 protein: CASSLEYRGARTTEAFF. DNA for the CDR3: TGCGCCAGCAGCTTGGAGTATCGGGGGGCCCGTACCACTGAAGCTTTCTTT.

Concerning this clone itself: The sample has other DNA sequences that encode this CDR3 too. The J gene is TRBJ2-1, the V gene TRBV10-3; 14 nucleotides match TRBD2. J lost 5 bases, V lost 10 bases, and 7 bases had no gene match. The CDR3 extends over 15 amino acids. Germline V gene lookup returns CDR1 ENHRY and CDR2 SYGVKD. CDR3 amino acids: CATYLGLAGDNEQFF. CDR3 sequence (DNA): TGTGCCACCTATCTGGGACTAGCGGGAGACAATGAGCAGTTCTTC.

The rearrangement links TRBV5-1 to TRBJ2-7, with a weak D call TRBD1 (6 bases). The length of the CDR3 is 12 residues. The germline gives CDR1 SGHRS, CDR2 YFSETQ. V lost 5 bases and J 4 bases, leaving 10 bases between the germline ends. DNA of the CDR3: TGCGCCAGCAGGTTGACAGGATACGAGCAGTACTTC. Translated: CASRLTGYEQYF. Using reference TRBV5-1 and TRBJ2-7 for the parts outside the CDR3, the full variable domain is KAGVTQTPRYLIKTRGQQVTLSCSPISGHRSVSWYQQTPGQGLQFLFEYFSETQRNKGNFPGRFSGRQFSNSRSEMNVSTLELGDSALYLCASRLTGYEQYFGPGTRLTVT.

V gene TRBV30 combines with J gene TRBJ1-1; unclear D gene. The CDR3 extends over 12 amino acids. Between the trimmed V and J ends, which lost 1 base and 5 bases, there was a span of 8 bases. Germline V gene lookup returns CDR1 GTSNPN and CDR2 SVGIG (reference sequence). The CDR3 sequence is CAWSEGRTEAFF. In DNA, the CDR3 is TGTGCCTGGAGTGAAGGGAGGACTGAAGCTTTCTTT.

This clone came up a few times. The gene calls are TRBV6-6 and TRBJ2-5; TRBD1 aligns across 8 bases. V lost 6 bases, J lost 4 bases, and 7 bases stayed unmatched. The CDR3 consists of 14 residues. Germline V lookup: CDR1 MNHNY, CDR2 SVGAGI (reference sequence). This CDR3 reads CASSSGQGAETQYF. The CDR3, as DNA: TGTGCCAGCAGCAGCGGACAGGGTGCAGAGACCCAGTACTTC.

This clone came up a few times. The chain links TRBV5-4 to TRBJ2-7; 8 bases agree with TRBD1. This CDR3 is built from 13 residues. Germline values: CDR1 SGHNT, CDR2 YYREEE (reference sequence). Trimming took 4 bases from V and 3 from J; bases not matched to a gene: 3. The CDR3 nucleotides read TGTGCCAGCAGCCTGACAGGGGACTACGAGCAGTACTTC. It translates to CASSLTGDYEQYF. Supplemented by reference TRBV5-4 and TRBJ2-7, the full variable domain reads ETGVTQSPTHLIKTRGQQVTLRCSSQSGHNTVSWYQQALGQGPQFIFQYYREEENGRGNFPPRFSGLQFPNYSSELNVNALELDDSALYLCASSLTGDYEQYFGPGTRLTVT.

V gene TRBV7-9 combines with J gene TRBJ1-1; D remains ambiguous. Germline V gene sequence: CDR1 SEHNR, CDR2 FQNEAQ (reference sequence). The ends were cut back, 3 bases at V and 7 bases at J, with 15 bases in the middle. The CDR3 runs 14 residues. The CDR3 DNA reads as TGTGCCAGCAGCTTGCAGAGCGGCCGCGTTGAAGCTTTCTTT. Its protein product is CASSLQSGRVEAFF.

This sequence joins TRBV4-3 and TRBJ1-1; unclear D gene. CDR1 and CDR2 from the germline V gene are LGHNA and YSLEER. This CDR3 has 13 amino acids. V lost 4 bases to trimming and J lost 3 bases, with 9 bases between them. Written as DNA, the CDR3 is TGCGCCAGCAGCCTCTTAGCGGACACTGAAGCTTTCTTT. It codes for CASSLLADTEAFF.